These 19 T cell receptor beta chains were sequenced from one sample in a study of blood T cell repertoires in COVID-19 (TCRdb year 2020). Library prep was done by the immunoSEQ multiplex PCR assay. TCRdb took this table from immuneACCESS and kept in-frame rearrangements with V and J called. Such tables lack part of the clones; where checked against another copy, unresolved V genes explain under half of the gap, and the rest is unexplained. In all, the sample holds 130,000 to 150,000 clones, and 81% of those were seen once. The ten largest clones represent around 8.8% of the sample. Sequenced: peripheral blood. These receptors were taken from a human donor in a cohort sampled during active COVID-19.

The chain employs TRBV28 and TRBJ1-5; 8 nucleotides align to TRBD1. This CDR3 is 14 amino acids long. Germline CDR1 and CDR2: MDHEN and SYDVKM. With V trimmed by 6 bases and J by 5 bases, 6 bases remained unmatched. The CDR3 spells CASRAGQGDQPQHF. In DNA, the CDR3 is TGTGCCAGCAGGGCTGGACAGGGCGATCAGCCCCAGCATTTT. Variable domain in full (rest from reference TRBV28 and TRBJ1-5): DVKVTQSSRYLVKRTGEKVFLECVQDMDHENMFWYRQDPGLGLRLIYFSYDVKMKEKGDIPEGYSVSREKKERFSLILESASTNQTSMYLCASRAGQGDQPQHFGDGTRLSIL.

V usage is TRBV7-9 and J usage is TRBJ2-5; tentatively, D is TRBD1 (6 bases). The germline CDR1 and CDR2 sequences are SEHNR and FQNEAQ (reference sequence). V lost 0 bases and J lost 1, with 6 bases in between. The length of the CDR3 is 14 residues. As DNA, the CDR3 is TGTGCCAGCAGCTTAGCGGGGGCCCAAGAGACCCAGTACTTC. Protein: CASSLAGAQETQYF.

J is TRBJ2-7 and V is TRBV28; D not certain. The CDR3 has 12 amino acids. Germline CDR1 is MDHEN and CDR2 is SYDVKM. V was pared by 3 bases and J by 0 bases, with 3 bases between. The CDR3 bases are TGTGCCAGCAGTTTTCTCTCCTACGAGCAGTACTTC. The encoded protein is CASSFLSYEQYF.

The chain combines TRBV4-1 with TRBJ2-7, with 7 bases lining up with TRBD1. The CDR3 runs to 17 residues. Germline loops: CDR1 MGHRA, CDR2 YSYEKL. The J segment lost 4 bases and the V segment lost 4 bases, leaving 16 bases of the junction unmatched. DNA of the CDR3: TGCGCCAGCAGCCCGCAACCCCGGACAGGTTGGGGGTACGAGCAGTACTTC. Amino acids: CASSPQPRTGWGYEQYF.

CDR3 sequence (DNA): TGTGCCAGCAGTCCTCACCGTGCGGGGGGCACAGATACGCAGTATTTT. It encodes CASSPHRAGGTDTQYF. The V call is TRBV28, the J call TRBJ2-3; TRBD2 matches 7 bases. Trimming cost V 5 bases and J 1 base; bases outside gene matches: 9. Germline V gene data show CDR1 as MDHEN and CDR2 as SYDVKM. The CDR3 has 16 amino acids.

The chain joins TRBV6-5 to TRBJ1-2; D uncertain. Trimming removed 2 bases from V and 4 bases from J, with 17 bases in between. CDR1 is MNHEY and CDR2 is SVGAGI in the germline V gene. The CDR3 runs to 16 residues. This CDR3 is CASSYQMHDGGYGYTF. CDR3 in DNA: TGTGCCAGCAGTTACCAGATGCACGACGGAGGCTATGGCTACACCTTC.

The chain couples TRBV5-8 to TRBJ2-5, with D perhaps TRBD1 (6 bases). The germline gives CDR1 SGHTS, CDR2 YDEGEE. The CDR3 length is 15 residues. V was trimmed by 4 bases and J by 1 base, leaving 14 bases between them. In DNA, the CDR3 is TGTGCCAGCAGCCTTTTGCAGGGGCGCCAAGAGACCCAGTACTTC. This gives the protein CASSLLQGRQETQYF.

This clone turned up a few times. The CDR3 DNA sequence: TGTGCCAGCAGCTCGGAGGGCCGTGCGGGGACCAACGTCCTGACTTTC. Translating gives CASSSEGRAGTNVLTF. The chain links TRBV5-4 to TRBJ2-6; TRBD2 might be the D (6 bases). Germline lookup yields CDR1 SGHNT and CDR2 YYREEE (reference sequence). The CDR3 length is 16 residues. V lost 3 bases, J lost 8 bases, and 18 bases lay in between.

The chain carries TRBV9 and TRBJ1-3; the match to TRBD1 covers 8 bases. Trimming cost V 4 bases and J 4 bases; bases outside gene matches: 16. The CDR3 is 18 amino acids. Germline CDR1 reads SGDLS; CDR2 reads YYNGEE. CDR3: CASSFQDRAGFRGNTIYF. DNA of the CDR3: TGTGCCAGCAGCTTCCAGGACAGGGCCGGTTTCCGGGGAAACACCATATATTTT.

About this clone: Germline and junction disagree at one end, which may indicate a read error. The chain joins TRBV7-9 to TRBJ2-7; the match to TRBD2 covers 10 bases. CDR3 length: 12 residues. From germline, CDR1 is SEHNR and CDR2 FQNEAQ (reference sequence). CDR3 in amino acids: CASSVLTGLAHF. CDR3 nucleotide sequence: TGTGCCAGCAGCGTACTGACGGGACTAGCGCACTTC.

The V call is TRBV10-3, the J call TRBJ2-5; 9 bases agree with TRBD2. Germline CDR1 is ENHRY and CDR2 is SYGVKD. The CDR3 sequence is 15 residues long. With 6 bases clipped from V and 3 bases from J, the junction kept 8 bases outside the gene matches. In nucleotides, the CDR3 is TGTGCCATCAGAGGAGCGGGAGGAGGGGAAGAGACCCAGTACTTC. This sequence encodes CAIRGAGGGEETQYF.

This chain links TRBV4-3 with TRBJ2-1; 11 nucleotides align to TRBD1. The CDR3 runs to 14 residues. Germline V lookup: CDR1 LGHNA, CDR2 YSLEER. With V trimmed by 1 base and J by 8 bases, 1 base remained unmatched. CDR3 sequence (DNA): TGCGCCAGCAGCCAAGGGACAGGGGGCTATGAGCAGTTCTTC. It codes for CASSQGTGGYEQFF.

This chain uses TRBV3-1 (or the pseudogene TRBV3-2) with TRBJ2-5, with 7 nucleotides matching TRBD2. CDR1 and CDR2 from the germline V gene are LGHDT and YNNKEL (reference sequence). The J segment lost 0 bases and the V segment lost 4 bases, leaving 8 bases of the junction unmatched. The CDR3 contains 16 residues. The DNA of the CDR3 is TGTGCCAGCAGCCGCCGCGGGGGTTCGTACCAAGAGACCCAGTACTTC. Its translation: CASSRRGGSYQETQYF.

The chain employs TRBV29-1 and TRBJ1-3, with no clear D. The CDR3 covers 15 residues. The V gene's germline CDR1 is SQVTM and CDR2 ANQGSEA. Between the trimmed V and J ends, which lost 1 base and 1 base, there was a span of 11 bases. For the CDR3, the DNA is TGCAGCGTTGAAGGATGGCATTCTTCTGGAAACACCATATATTTT. Its translation: CSVEGWHSSGNTIYF. The entire variable domain, with the rest obtained from reference TRBV29-1 and TRBJ1-3, is as follows: SAVISQKPSRDICQRGTSLTIQCQVDSQVTMMFWYRQQPGQSLTLIATANQGSEATYESGFVIDKFPISRPNLTFSTLTVSNMSPEDSSIYLCSVEGWHSSGNTIYFGEGSWLTVV.

This chain joins TRBV5-1 and TRBJ2-1; tentative D call: TRBD1 (6 bases). This CDR3 spans 15 amino acids. Per the germline V gene, CDR1 is SGHRS and CDR2 is YFSETQ. Trimming stripped 3 bases from V and 0 bases from J, with 10 bases between. CDR3 protein: CASSYGTSSYNEQFF. The CDR3 DNA reads as TGCGCCAGCAGCTACGGGACAAGCTCCTACAATGAGCAGTTCTTC.

This clone rates as medium-sized. This chain uses TRBV11-1 with TRBJ2-7, with 12 bases aligning to TRBD2. The junction had 6 bases not matched to a gene; V was cut back by 3 bases and J by 3 bases. The CDR3 covers 16 residues. Germline values: CDR1 SGHAT, CDR2 FQDESV (reference sequence). CDR3 sequence reads: CASSLTGTSGYYEQYF. The CDR3, as DNA: TGTGCCAGCAGCTTGACGGGGACTAGCGGGTACTACGAGCAGTACTTC.

The V gene is TRBV6-4, the J gene TRBJ2-1; no firm D call. Germline CDR1 is MRHNA and CDR2 is SNTAGT. V lost 7 bases, J lost 3 bases, and 7 bases lay in between. There are 12 residues in the CDR3. The CDR3 sequence: CASTAFYNEQFF. DNA for the CDR3: TGTGCCAGCACCGCGTTCTACAATGAGCAGTTCTTC.

V gene TRBV9 combines with J gene TRBJ2-7, with 13 bases that match TRBD2. Germline loops: CDR1 SGDLS, CDR2 YYNGEE. J lost 2 bases, V lost 4 bases, and 6 bases had no gene match. The CDR3 length is 16 residues. The CDR3 reads CASSPLGTSGTYEQYF. The CDR3 nucleotides are TGTGCCAGCAGCCCACTAGGGACTAGCGGGACCTACGAGCAGTACTTC.

The chain is built from TRBV27 and TRBJ2-7, with 7 bases fitting TRBD1. J lost 0 bases, V lost 5 bases, and 1 base had no gene match. Germline V lookup: CDR1 MNHEY, CDR2 SMNVEV (reference sequence). This CDR3 has 13 residues. CDR3 nucleotide sequence: TGTGCCAGCAGTCGGGACAGCTCCTACGAGCAGTACTTC. Residues: CASSRDSSYEQYF.